The clone carrying this T cell receptor beta chain is categorized as medium-sized. Its cognate antigen is unknown. The CDR3 consists of 15 residues. Germline CDR1 reads SGHTA; CDR2 reads FQGTGA. The V end was cut by 2 bases, the J end by 5 bases, with 14 bases between. This entry comes from a study of beta chain features in type 1 diabetes. Regarding the study as a whole: Patients with Type 1 diabetes showed moderately but significantly shorter TCRB CDR3s in all four CD4+ subsets.

The whole isolated RNA underwent reverse transcription, so sequencing captured expressed TCRB transcripts. The table came from immunoSEQ multiplex PCR; TCRdb's copy has only in-frame clones and leaves some out. Among more than 55,000 clones listed, roughly 52% were seen once. The chain is built from TRBV7-3 and TRBJ2-3; D perhaps matches TRBD2 (6 bases). Input material: Tregs from blood. The source is a woman aged 40 to 49 with type 1 diabetes. The CDR3 DNA reads TGTGCCAGCAGCTTATCCGGACGGAGGGGAGATACGCAGTATTTT. Translated: CASSLSGRRGDTQYF.